The rows below give T cell receptor beta chains drawn from one sample of a study of shared clonotypes between healthy human individuals. TCRdb's copy holds only in-frame clones and misses some; the assay was immunoSEQ multiplex PCR. The sample lists around 700,000 clones, 60% to 80% occurring once. Sequences were obtained from memory CD4+ T cells sorted from blood. These TCRs come from a woman aged 25 to 39 in good health. Both conserved end residues are part of each CDR3. D genes are given only for firm matches. Where a row states a size, it is once, few, many or the class of an expanded clone; other rows omit it.

J gene: TRBJ2-1
V gene: TRBV18
clone size: .
D gene: .
CDR3 protein: CASSPGQGRVEQFF
CDR3 DNA: TGTGCCAGCTCACCAGGGCAGGGAAGGGTTGAGCAGTTCTTC

J gene: TRBJ1-2
V gene: TRBV18
clone size: .
D gene: .
CDR3 protein: CASSPGGFNYGYTF
CDR3 DNA: TGTGCCAGCTCACCTGGGGGATTTAACTATGGCTACACCTTC

J gene: TRBJ2-3
V gene: TRBV11-1
clone size: .
D gene: TRBD2
CDR3 protein: CASRLSGRILDTQYF
CDR3 DNA: TGTGCCAGCAGGTTAAGCGGGAGAATTTTAGATACGCAGTATTTT

J gene: TRBJ1-1
V gene: TRBV27
clone size: .
D gene: TRBD1
CDR3 protein: CASTPGTAGREAFF
CDR3 DNA: TGTGCCAGCACTCCGGGGACAGCGGGCCGTGAAGCTTTCTTT

J gene: TRBJ1-5
V gene: TRBV28
clone size: .
D gene: .
CDR3 protein: CASSLTGFGYSNQPQHF
CDR3 DNA: TGTGCCAGCAGTTTAACAGGGTTTGGATATAGCAATCAGCCCCAGCATTTT

J gene: TRBJ2-7
V gene: TRBV7-2
clone size: .
D gene: .
CDR3 protein: CASSRTRGGGNEQYF
CDR3 DNA: TGTGCCAGCAGCAGGACTAGGGGGGGAGGCAACGAGCAGTACTTC

J gene: TRBJ2-7
V gene: TRBV5-1
clone size: .
D gene: .
CDR3 protein: CASSLSSSYEQYF
CDR3 DNA: TGCGCCAGCAGCTTGAGTTCCTCCTACGAGCAGTACTTC

J gene: TRBJ1-3
V gene: TRBV9
clone size: many
D gene: .
CDR3 protein: CASSVGGRGGNTIYF
CDR3 DNA: TGTGCCAGCAGCGTAGGAGGCAGGGGTGGAAACACCATATATTTT

J gene: TRBJ2-1
V gene: TRBV5-4
clone size: .
D gene: TRBD2
CDR3 protein: CASSLGRDYLVEQFF
CDR3 DNA: TGTGCCAGCAGCCTGGGCCGGGACTACCTGGTTGAGCAGTTCTTC

J gene: TRBJ2-7
V gene: TRBV27
clone size: once
D gene: TRBD2
CDR3 protein: CASSTGLAGAWYYF
CDR3 DNA: TGTGCCAGCAGTACGGGACTAGCGGGAGCGTGGTACTACTTC

J gene: TRBJ2-1
V gene: TRBV5-1
clone size: .
D gene: TRBD2
CDR3 protein: CASSWGLRTSSDEQFF
CDR3 DNA: TGCGCCAGCAGCTGGGGGCTGAGGACTAGCAGCGATGAGCAGTTCTTC

J gene: TRBJ1-5
V gene: TRBV21-1
clone size: .
D gene: .
CDR3 protein: CASSLGAGPTNQPQHF
CDR3 DNA: TGTGCCAGCAGCCTCGGGGCAGGGCCCACCAATCAGCCCCAGCATTTT

J gene: TRBJ2-2
V gene: TRBV15
clone size: .
D gene: .
CDR3 protein: CATSRDPALNTGELFF
CDR3 DNA: TGTGCCACCAGCAGAGACCCGGCCCTTAACACCGGGGAGCTGTTTTTT

J gene: TRBJ1-2
V gene: TRBV5-4
clone size: .
D gene: .
CDR3 protein: CASSRTGTPTGGYTF
CDR3 DNA: TGTGCCAGCAGCAGAACCGGGACCCCAACGGGGGGCTACACCTTC

J gene: TRBJ2-7
V gene: TRBV28
clone size: .
D gene: TRBD1
CDR3 protein: CASIPGTGSYEQYF
CDR3 DNA: TGTGCCAGCATCCCCGGGACAGGCTCCTACGAGCAGTACTTC

J gene: TRBJ2-5
V gene: TRBV28
clone size: .
D gene: .
CDR3 protein: CASRGRQETQYF
CDR3 DNA: TGTGCCAGCCGGGGGCGCCAAGAGACCCAGTACTTC

J gene: TRBJ2-1
V gene: TRBV6-4
clone size: .
D gene: TRBD1
CDR3 protein: CASSVDRALHYNEQFF
CDR3 DNA: TGTGCCAGCAGTGTCGACAGGGCCCTTCATTACAATGAGCAGTTCTTC

J gene: TRBJ2-7
V gene: TRBV28
clone size: .
D gene: TRBD1
CDR3 protein: CASSLWAQGAGEQYF
CDR3 DNA: TGTGCCAGCAGTTTATGGGCACAGGGGGCAGGGGAGCAGTACTTC

J gene: TRBJ2-7
V gene: TRBV7-7
clone size: .
D gene: .
CDR3 protein: CASSPSLGLDEQYF
CDR3 DNA: TGTGCCAGCAGCCCATCCCTGGGCTTAGACGAGCAGTACTTC

J gene: TRBJ2-1
V gene: TRBV5-6
clone size: .
D gene: TRBD2
CDR3 protein: CASSLDSGRVYNEQFF
CDR3 DNA: TGTGCCAGCAGCTTGGATAGCGGGAGGGTATACAATGAGCAGTTCTTC

J gene: TRBJ2-5
V gene: TRBV19
clone size: .
D gene: .
CDR3 protein: CASNPYAGRRETQYF
CDR3 DNA: TGTGCCAGTAATCCTTACGCGGGACGGCGAGAGACCCAGTACTTC

J gene: TRBJ2-1
V gene: TRBV15
clone size: .
D gene: TRBD2
CDR3 protein: CATSPRTSGNEQFF
CDR3 DNA: TGTGCCACCAGCCCACGGACTAGCGGCAATGAGCAGTTCTTC

J gene: TRBJ2-1
V gene: TRBV19
clone size: .
D gene: TRBD2
CDR3 protein: CASSIGLAGVIYEQFF
CDR3 DNA: TGTGCCAGTAGTATAGGTCTAGCGGGAGTGATCTATGAGCAGTTCTTC

J gene: TRBJ2-2
V gene: TRBV11-3
clone size: .
D gene: TRBD2
CDR3 protein: CASSWTSGDTGELFF
CDR3 DNA: TGTGCCAGCAGCTGGACTAGCGGTGACACCGGGGAGCTGTTTTTT

J gene: TRBJ1-1
V gene: TRBV5-1
clone size: .
D gene: TRBD1
CDR3 protein: CASSTQGGNTEAFF
CDR3 DNA: TGCGCCAGCAGCACTCAGGGGGGCAACACTGAAGCTTTCTTT

J gene: TRBJ2-7
V gene: TRBV9
clone size: .
D gene: .
CDR3 protein: CASSASAFDPYEQYF
CDR3 DNA: TGTGCCAGCAGCGCTTCGGCTTTTGATCCCTACGAGCAGTACTTC

J gene: TRBJ1-2
V gene: TRBV28
clone size: .
D gene: .
CDR3 protein: CASSLGPELYGYTF
CDR3 DNA: TGTGCCAGCAGTTTGGGTCCCGAGCTCTATGGCTACACCTTC

J gene: TRBJ2-7
V gene: TRBV6-5
clone size: few
D gene: .
CDR3 protein: CATLKAGNPYEQYF
CDR3 DNA: TGTGCCACCCTAAAGGCGGGAAACCCCTACGAGCAGTACTTC

J gene: TRBJ2-3
V gene: TRBV6-5
clone size: .
D gene: .
CDR3 protein: CASSRGDQVADTQYF
CDR3 DNA: TGTGCCAGCTCACGAGGGGACCAAGTCGCAGATACGCAGTATTTT

J gene: TRBJ2-1
V gene: TRBV30
clone size: .
D gene: .
CDR3 protein: CAWSPSGEQFF
CDR3 DNA: TGTGCCTGGAGTCCGAGTGGTGAGCAGTTCTTC

J gene: TRBJ2-1
V gene: TRBV2
clone size: .
D gene: .
CDR3 protein: CASLPGVEYNEQFF
CDR3 DNA: TGTGCCAGCCTCCCCGGGGTGGAGTACAATGAGCAGTTCTTC

J gene: TRBJ1-1
V gene: TRBV4-2
clone size: .
D gene: .
CDR3 protein: CASSQDLGGSSLEAFF
CDR3 DNA: TGTGCCAGCAGCCAAGATCTGGGGGGGTCCTCTCTTGAAGCTTTCTTT

J gene: TRBJ1-1
V gene: TRBV7-6
clone size: .
D gene: TRBD1
CDR3 protein: CASATHRGQGNTEAFF
CDR3 DNA: TGTGCCAGCGCCACTCACAGGGGGCAAGGGAACACTGAAGCTTTCTTT

J gene: TRBJ1-1
V gene: TRBV4-1
clone size: .
D gene: .
CDR3 protein: CASSQTQGTNTEAFF
CDR3 DNA: TGCGCCAGCAGCCAAACCCAGGGGACTAACACTGAAGCTTTCTTT

J gene: TRBJ2-7
V gene: TRBV18
clone size: many
D gene: .
CDR3 protein: CASSRAGDPAYEQYF
CDR3 DNA: TGTGCCAGCTCGCGCGCCGGGGACCCCGCCTACGAGCAGTACTTC

J gene: TRBJ2-2
V gene: TRBV2
clone size: many
D gene: .
CDR3 protein: CASSEVPRPLPGELFF
CDR3 DNA: TGTGCCAGCAGTGAAGTTCCTCGTCCCCTCCCCGGGGAGCTGTTTTTT

J gene: TRBJ2-1
V gene: TRBV29-1
clone size: .
D gene: .
CDR3 protein: CSVRDRWGNEQFF
CDR3 DNA: TGCAGCGTTCGGGACCGATGGGGCAATGAGCAGTTCTTC

J gene: TRBJ2-3
V gene: TRBV10-3
clone size: .
D gene: .
CDR3 protein: CAISDPSTFADTQYF
CDR3 DNA: TGTGCCATCAGTGACCCCTCTACTTTTGCAGATACGCAGTATTTT

J gene: TRBJ2-5
V gene: TRBV21-1
clone size: .
D gene: .
CDR3 protein: CASSKASSGRQETQYF
CDR3 DNA: TGTGCCAGCAGCAAAGCGTCTAGCGGGAGACAGGAGACCCAGTACTTC

J gene: TRBJ2-1
V gene: TRBV29-1
clone size: few
D gene: TRBD2
CDR3 protein: CSVVLAGGTSNEQFF
CDR3 DNA: TGCAGCGTTGTACTAGCGGGAGGGACCTCTAATGAGCAGTTCTTC

J gene: TRBJ2-3
V gene: TRBV5-4
clone size: once
D gene: TRBD2
CDR3 protein: CASSVGTSGSTDTQYF
CDR3 DNA: TGTGCCAGCAGCGTAGGGACTAGCGGGAGTACAGATACGCAGTATTTT

J gene: TRBJ2-3
V gene: TRBV7-6
clone size: .
D gene: TRBD2
CDR3 protein: CASRPLGGRETDTQYF
CDR3 DNA: TGTGCCAGCAGACCCCTTGGGGGGAGGGAGACAGATACGCAGTATTTT

J gene: TRBJ1-1
V gene: TRBV5-1
clone size: once
D gene: .
CDR3 protein: CASRPTASAEAFF
CDR3 DNA: TGCGCCAGCAGGCCTACAGCGAGCGCTGAAGCTTTCTTT

J gene: TRBJ1-5
V gene: TRBV15
clone size: .
D gene: .
CDR3 protein: CATSRVPTARGNQPQHF
CDR3 DNA: TGTGCCACCAGCAGAGTCCCGACTGCCCGAGGGAATCAGCCCCAGCATTTT

J gene: TRBJ1-4
V gene: TRBV4-1
clone size: .
D gene: TRBD1
CDR3 protein: CASSRPGQGHEKLFF
CDR3 DNA: TGCGCCAGCAGCCGACCTGGACAGGGGCATGAAAAACTGTTTTTT

J gene: TRBJ2-5
V gene: TRBV7-9
clone size: few
D gene: .
CDR3 protein: CASSLNGYQETQYF
CDR3 DNA: TGTGCCAGCAGCTTGAACGGGTACCAAGAGACCCAGTACTTC